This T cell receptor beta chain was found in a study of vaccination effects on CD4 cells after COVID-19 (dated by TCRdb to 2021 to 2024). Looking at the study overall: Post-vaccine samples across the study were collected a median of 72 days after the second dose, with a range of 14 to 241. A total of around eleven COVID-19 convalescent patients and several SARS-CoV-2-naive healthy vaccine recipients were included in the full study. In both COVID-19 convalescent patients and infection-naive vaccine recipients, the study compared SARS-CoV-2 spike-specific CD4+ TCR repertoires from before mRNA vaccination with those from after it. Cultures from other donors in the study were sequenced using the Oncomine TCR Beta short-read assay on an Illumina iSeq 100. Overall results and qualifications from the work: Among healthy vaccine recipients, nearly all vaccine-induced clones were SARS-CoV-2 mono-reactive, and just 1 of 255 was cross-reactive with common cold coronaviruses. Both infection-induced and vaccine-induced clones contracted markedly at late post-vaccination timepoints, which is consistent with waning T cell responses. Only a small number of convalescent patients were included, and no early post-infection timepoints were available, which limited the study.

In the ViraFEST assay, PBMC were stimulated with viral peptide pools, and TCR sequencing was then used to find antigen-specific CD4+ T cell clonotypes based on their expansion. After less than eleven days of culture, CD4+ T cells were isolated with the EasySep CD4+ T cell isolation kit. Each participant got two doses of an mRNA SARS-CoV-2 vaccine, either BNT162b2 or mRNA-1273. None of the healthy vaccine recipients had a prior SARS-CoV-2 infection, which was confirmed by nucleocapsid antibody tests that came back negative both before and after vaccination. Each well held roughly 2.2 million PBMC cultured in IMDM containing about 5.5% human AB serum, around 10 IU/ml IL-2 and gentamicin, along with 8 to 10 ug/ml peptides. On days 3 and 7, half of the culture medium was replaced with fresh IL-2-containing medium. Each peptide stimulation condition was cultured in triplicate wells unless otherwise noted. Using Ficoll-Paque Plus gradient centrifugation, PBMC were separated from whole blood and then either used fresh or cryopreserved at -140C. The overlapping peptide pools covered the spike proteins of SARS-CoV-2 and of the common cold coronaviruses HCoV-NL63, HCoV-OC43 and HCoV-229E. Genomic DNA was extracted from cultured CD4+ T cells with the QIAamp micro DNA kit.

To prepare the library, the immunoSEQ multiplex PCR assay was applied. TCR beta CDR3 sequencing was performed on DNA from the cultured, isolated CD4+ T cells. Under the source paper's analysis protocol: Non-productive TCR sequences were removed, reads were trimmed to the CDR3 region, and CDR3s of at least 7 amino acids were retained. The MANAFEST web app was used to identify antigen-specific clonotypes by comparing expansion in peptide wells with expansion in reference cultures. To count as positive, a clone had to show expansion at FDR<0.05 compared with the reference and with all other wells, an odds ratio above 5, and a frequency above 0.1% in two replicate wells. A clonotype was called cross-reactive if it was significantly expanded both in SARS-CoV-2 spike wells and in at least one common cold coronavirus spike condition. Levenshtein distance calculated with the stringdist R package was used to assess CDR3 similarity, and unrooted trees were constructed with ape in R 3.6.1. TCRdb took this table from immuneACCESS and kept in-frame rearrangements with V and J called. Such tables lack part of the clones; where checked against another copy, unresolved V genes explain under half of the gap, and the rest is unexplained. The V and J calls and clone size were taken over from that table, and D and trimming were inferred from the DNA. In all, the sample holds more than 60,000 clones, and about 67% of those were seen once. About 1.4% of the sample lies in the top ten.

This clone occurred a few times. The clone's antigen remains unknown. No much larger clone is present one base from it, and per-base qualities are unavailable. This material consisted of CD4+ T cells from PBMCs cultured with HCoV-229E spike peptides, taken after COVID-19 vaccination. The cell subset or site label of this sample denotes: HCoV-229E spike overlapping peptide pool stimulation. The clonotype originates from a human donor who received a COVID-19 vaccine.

For the CDR3, the sequence is CASSPGQGSGYTF. In nucleotides, the sequence is TGTGCCAGCTCACCGGGACAGGGTAGTGGCTACACCTTC. This sequence uses TRBV18 and TRBJ1-2; 9 nucleotides in the junction match TRBD1. V is trimmed back by 3 bases and J by 7 bases, and the junction contains 3 bases that no gene match accounts for. CDR1 is given as KGHSH and CDR2 as LQKENI, both from the germline V gene. From cysteine to phenylalanine, the CDR3 is 13 amino acids long. Solely the CDR3 DNA is kept, with 39 bases framed from the first base.